This TCR beta chain emerged from a study of T-cell reconstitution after alpha-beta-depleted transplantation in children. Study-level points and caveats: Surviving recipient T cells and thymic progenitors accounted for the high day-60 TCRbeta diversity observed in some patients. Several hundred graft clones that had expanded were reportedly the source of alpha-beta T cells about two months after transplant. After one year, T-cell counts and TCRbeta diversity mostly came from new T cells.

This clonotype has a handful of counts. Its matching antigen is unknown. Preparation of the TCRbeta library involved a method that used unique molecular identifiers. TCRdb recomputed calls from the PCR reads with MiXCR, one row per CDR3 protein. The sample includes some 440,000 distinct CDR3 sequences, roughly 17% of them seen just once. The input for sequencing was PBMCs, mostly from graft donor cells, taken 360 days after TCRalphabeta/CD19-depleted stem cell transplant. The clonotype originates from a boy younger than two who had a stem cell transplant for Wiskott-Aldrich syndrome, so the T cells may come from the graft donor.

The CDR3 coding sequence is TGTGCCAGCAGTGATTATAGGCGTGGAGAGACCCAGTACTTC. It is translated as CASSDYRRGETQYF. The V gene is TRBV25-1, the J gene TRBJ2-5; D gene uncertain. The CDR3 contains 14 residues. Germline V gene data show CDR1 as MGHDK and CDR2 as SYGVNS. V lost 3 bases and J lost 4, with 12 bases in between.